Listed below are T cell receptor beta chains from one sample, sequenced in a study of tumor-infiltrating lymphocytes in localized non-small cell lung cancer. Assay: immunoSEQ multiplex PCR; the TCRdb copy retains only in-frame clones and omits some. This repertoire shows some 15,000 clones, about four fifths found once; its top ten account for 15% to 20%. The sequencing input was lung tumor tissue. Source of these receptors: a human donor with non-small cell lung cancer. Both conserved end residues are part of each CDR3. The D gene is left open where the match is weak. The size field is filled for only some rows; it gives once, few, many or a size class.

CDR3 protein: CASNREGQADTQYF
CDR3 DNA: TGTGCCAGCAATCGGGAGGGCCAGGCAGATACGCAGTATTTT
D gene: TRBD2
J gene: TRBJ2-3
V gene: TRBV6-5
clone size: few

CDR3 protein: CASSETRVGVLDSNQPQHF
CDR3 DNA: TGTGCCAGCAGTGAGACTCGGGTGGGTGTTCTCGATAGCAATCAGCCCCAGCATTTT
D gene: .
J gene: TRBJ1-5
V gene: TRBV2
clone size: .

CDR3 protein: CASSLWGGETQYF
CDR3 DNA: TGTGCCAGCAGCTTATGGGGCGGGGAGACCCAGTACTTC
D gene: .
J gene: TRBJ2-5
V gene: TRBV7-2
clone size: .

CDR3 protein: CASSEGPSWSAHNEQFF
CDR3 DNA: TGTGCCAGCTCAGAGGGCCCTTCTTGGTCTGCGCACAATGAGCAGTTCTTC
D gene: .
J gene: TRBJ2-1
V gene: TRBV2
clone size: .

CDR3 protein: CAWSTSNTGELFF
CDR3 DNA: TGTGCCTGGAGTACGAGTAACACCGGGGAGCTGTTTTTT
D gene: .
J gene: TRBJ2-2
V gene: TRBV30
clone size: .

CDR3 protein: CASRGEGDTQYF
CDR3 DNA: TGTGCCAGTAGGGGGGAAGGAGATACGCAGTATTTT
D gene: .
J gene: TRBJ2-3
V gene: TRBV19
clone size: .

CDR3 protein: CASSVDYGGRGSYEQYF
CDR3 DNA: TGTGCCAGCAGCGTAGACTATGGAGGCAGGGGGTCCTACGAGCAGTACTTC
D gene: TRBD1
J gene: TRBJ2-7
V gene: TRBV9
clone size: once

CDR3 protein: CSARDSYEQYF
CDR3 DNA: TGCAGCGCTAGGGACTCCTACGAGCAGTACTTC
D gene: .
J gene: TRBJ2-7
V gene: TRBV29-1
clone size: .

CDR3 protein: CASSFTDTQYF
CDR3 DNA: TGTGCCAGCAGCTTCACAGATACGCAGTATTTT
D gene: .
J gene: TRBJ2-3
V gene: TRBV5-4
clone size: .

CDR3 protein: CASSAGTGYEQYF
CDR3 DNA: TGTGCCAGCAGCGCCGGGACTGGCTACGAGCAGTACTTC
D gene: .
J gene: TRBJ2-7
V gene: TRBV9
clone size: few

CDR3 protein: CASRVGRVAEAFF
CDR3 DNA: TGTGCCAGCAGAGTGGGCAGGGTGGCTGAAGCTTTCTTT
D gene: .
J gene: TRBJ1-1
V gene: TRBV6-6
clone size: .

CDR3 protein: CASSLPGVLGTDTQYF
CDR3 DNA: TGTGCCAGCAGTCTTCCCGGGGTGTTGGGCACAGATACGCAGTATTTT
D gene: .
J gene: TRBJ2-3
V gene: TRBV27
clone size: few

CDR3 protein: CASSLDIGGRFGNSPLHF
CDR3 DNA: TGCGCCAGCAGCTTGGACATCGGCGGCCGGTTTGGTAATTCACCCCTCCACTTT
D gene: .
J gene: TRBJ1-6
V gene: TRBV5-1
clone size: .

CDR3 protein: CASSLSGTGTSVAAFF
CDR3 DNA: TGTGCCAGCTCACTTTCCGGGACAGGGACTTCCGTTGCCGCTTTCTTT
D gene: TRBD1
J gene: TRBJ1-1
V gene: TRBV18
clone size: once

CDR3 protein: CASSYSGGREKLFF
CDR3 DNA: TGTGCCAGCAGTTACTCCGGGGGGCGTGAAAAACTGTTTTTT
D gene: .
J gene: TRBJ1-4
V gene: TRBV6-5
clone size: .

CDR3 protein: CASSSLVGSYEQYF
CDR3 DNA: TGTGCCAGCAGCTCCCTCGTCGGGTCCTACGAGCAGTACTTC
D gene: .
J gene: TRBJ2-7
V gene: TRBV7-9
clone size: .

CDR3 protein: CASSLGTSRAGYTF
CDR3 DNA: TGCGCCAGCAGCTTGGGGACCTCAAGAGCGGGCTACACCTTC
D gene: .
J gene: TRBJ1-2
V gene: TRBV5-1
clone size: .

CDR3 protein: CASPPKAHNTEAFF
CDR3 DNA: TGTGCCAGCCCCCCTAAAGCACACAACACTGAAGCTTTCTTT
D gene: .
J gene: TRBJ1-1
V gene: TRBV6-1
clone size: once

CDR3 protein: CASTPESGTQYF
CDR3 DNA: TGTGCCAGCACCCCGGAGTCTGGGACCCAGTACTTC
D gene: .
J gene: TRBJ2-5
V gene: TRBV2
clone size: medium-sized

CDR3 protein: CASSSGTGSTNEKLFF
CDR3 DNA: TGTGCCAGCAGTTCCGGGACAGGGTCAACTAATGAAAAACTGTTTTTT
D gene: TRBD1
J gene: TRBJ1-4
V gene: TRBV27
clone size: .

CDR3 protein: CASSRGTEADYGYTF
CDR3 DNA: TGTGCCAGTTCTAGGGGGACAGAAGCTGACTATGGCTACACCTTC
D gene: TRBD1
J gene: TRBJ1-2
V gene: TRBV9
clone size: .

CDR3 protein: CASTGSGVGTEAFF
CDR3 DNA: TGTGCCAGCACCGGATCTGGAGTGGGGACTGAAGCTTTCTTT
D gene: .
J gene: TRBJ1-1
V gene: TRBV6-5
clone size: .

CDR3 protein: CASSPGRGQDTQYF
CDR3 DNA: TGTGCCAGCAGCCCAGGCAGGGGGCAAGATACGCAGTATTTT
D gene: TRBD1
J gene: TRBJ2-3
V gene: TRBV7-2
clone size: .

CDR3 protein: CASSLIQRGAYSYNEQFF
CDR3 DNA: TGTGCCAGCAGCTTGATCCAGCGGGGGGCTTACTCCTACAATGAGCAGTTCTTC
D gene: TRBD2
J gene: TRBJ2-1
V gene: TRBV5-4
clone size: .

CDR3 protein: CASSSRDPNSPLHF
CDR3 DNA: TGTGCCAGCAGTTCACGGGACCCAAATTCACCCCTCCACTTT
D gene: .
J gene: TRBJ1-6
V gene: TRBV28
clone size: .

CDR3 protein: CASSWDSGELFF
CDR3 DNA: TGTGCCAGCAGCTGGGACAGCGGGGAGCTGTTTTTT
D gene: TRBD1
J gene: TRBJ2-2
V gene: TRBV5-4
clone size: .

CDR3 protein: CASSQERLADNEQFF
CDR3 DNA: TGCGCCAGCAGCCAAGAACGGCTAGCGGATAATGAGCAGTTCTTC
D gene: TRBD2
J gene: TRBJ2-1
V gene: TRBV4-1
clone size: .

CDR3 protein: CASRRTGVDEQYF
CDR3 DNA: TGTGCCAGCAGACGGACGGGTGTGGACGAGCAGTACTTC
D gene: .
J gene: TRBJ2-7
V gene: TRBV28
clone size: .

CDR3 protein: CASSSYNEQFF
CDR3 DNA: TGTGCCAGCAGTTCCTACAATGAGCAGTTCTTC
D gene: .
J gene: TRBJ2-1
V gene: TRBV28
clone size: few

CDR3 protein: CASSPDRADEQYF
CDR3 DNA: TGTGCCAGTAGCCCGGACAGGGCCGACGAGCAGTACTTC
D gene: TRBD1
J gene: TRBJ2-7
V gene: TRBV19
clone size: .

CDR3 protein: CASSLLSSYEQYF
CDR3 DNA: TGTGCCAGCAGCCTCCTCAGCTCCTACGAGCAGTACTTC
D gene: .
J gene: TRBJ2-7
V gene: TRBV27
clone size: medium-sized

CDR3 protein: CASSATGGDTEAFF
CDR3 DNA: TGTGCCAGCAGCGCGACAGGGGGGGACACTGAAGCTTTCTTT
D gene: TRBD1
J gene: TRBJ1-1
V gene: TRBV9
clone size: .

CDR3 protein: CAISLTGGDEKLFF
CDR3 DNA: TGTGCCATCAGCCTGACAGGGGGCGATGAAAAACTGTTTTTT
D gene: TRBD1
J gene: TRBJ1-4
V gene: TRBV10-3
clone size: .

CDR3 protein: CASSDRPGGVVPYEQYF
CDR3 DNA: TGTGCCAGCAGTGACAGGCCTGGGGGCGTTGTTCCCTACGAGCAGTACTTC
D gene: .
J gene: TRBJ2-7
V gene: TRBV25-1
clone size: .

CDR3 protein: CASSYSTGRETQYF
CDR3 DNA: TGTGCCAGCAGTTACTCCACGGGACGGGAGACCCAGTACTTC
D gene: .
J gene: TRBJ2-5
V gene: TRBV6-5
clone size: .

CDR3 protein: CASSLGTDGEQFF
CDR3 DNA: TGCGCCAGCAGCTTGGGGACAGATGGTGAGCAGTTCTTC
D gene: .
J gene: TRBJ2-1
V gene: TRBV5-1
clone size: .

CDR3 protein: CSTNTEAFF
CDR3 DNA: TGCAGCACAAACACTGAAGCTTTCTTT
D gene: .
J gene: TRBJ1-1
V gene: TRBV29-1
clone size: .

CDR3 protein: CASAPSGSSYNEQFF
CDR3 DNA: TGTGCCAGTGCCCCTAGCGGGAGCTCCTACAATGAGCAGTTCTTC
D gene: TRBD2
J gene: TRBJ2-1
V gene: TRBV27
clone size: .

CDR3 protein: CASRQMGGTEKLFF
CDR3 DNA: TGTGCCAGCAGACAAATGGGGGGAACGGAAAAACTGTTTTTT
D gene: .
J gene: TRBJ1-4
V gene: TRBV6-1
clone size: .

CDR3 protein: CASSIVPYNEQFF
CDR3 DNA: TGTGCCAGTAGTATAGTTCCCTACAATGAGCAGTTCTTC
D gene: .
J gene: TRBJ2-1
V gene: TRBV19
clone size: .

CDR3 protein: CAISAGAGREKLFF
CDR3 DNA: TGTGCCATCAGTGCAGGGGCCGGTCGGGAAAAACTGTTTTTT
D gene: .
J gene: TRBJ1-4
V gene: TRBV10-3
clone size: .

CDR3 protein: CASSPLTSGRADEQYF
CDR3 DNA: TGCGCCAGCAGCCCCTTGACTAGCGGGAGGGCCGACGAGCAGTACTTC
D gene: TRBD2
J gene: TRBJ2-7
V gene: TRBV4-1
clone size: .

CDR3 protein: CASRLGTGGAYEQYF
CDR3 DNA: TGTGCCAGCAGGCTCGGGACAGGGGGCGCCTACGAGCAGTACTTC
D gene: TRBD1
J gene: TRBJ2-7
V gene: TRBV5-4
clone size: .

CDR3 protein: CASSWTTLGPEFF
CDR3 DNA: TGCGCCAGCAGCTGGACGACTTTGGGTCCTGAGTTCTTC
D gene: .
J gene: TRBJ2-1
V gene: TRBV5-1
clone size: .

CDR3 protein: CASSLAGRERDYGYTF
CDR3 DNA: TGCGCCAGCAGCTTGGCCGGCAGGGAAAGAGACTATGGCTACACCTTC
D gene: .
J gene: TRBJ1-2
V gene: TRBV5-1
clone size: .

CDR3 protein: CASSEQGYEQYF
CDR3 DNA: TGTGCCAGCAGTGAACAGGGCTACGAGCAGTACTTC
D gene: .
J gene: TRBJ2-7
V gene: TRBV5-6
clone size: .

CDR3 protein: CASSLGGTALYEQYF
CDR3 DNA: TGTGCCAGCAGCTTAGGCGGGACAGCCCTCTACGAGCAGTACTTC
D gene: .
J gene: TRBJ2-7
V gene: TRBV7-2
clone size: .

CDR3 protein: CASSLTTGDQPQHF
CDR3 DNA: TGTGCCAGCAGCTTGACGACAGGCGATCAGCCCCAGCATTTT
D gene: .
J gene: TRBJ1-5
V gene: TRBV7-9
clone size: .

CDR3 protein: CASSSRTGRDANTGELFF
CDR3 DNA: TGCGCCAGCAGCTCCAGGACTGGTAGAGATGCGAACACCGGGGAGCTGTTTTTT
D gene: .
J gene: TRBJ2-2
V gene: TRBV5-1
clone size: .

CDR3 protein: CASSKGGTSGEQDTQYF
CDR3 DNA: TGTGCCAGCAGCAAAGGCGGGACTAGCGGAGAACAAGATACGCAGTATTTT
D gene: .
J gene: TRBJ2-3
V gene: TRBV21-1
clone size: .

CDR3 protein: CASSLTAEQFF
CDR3 DNA: TGTGCCAGCAGCCTAACGGCCGAGCAGTTCTTC
D gene: .
J gene: TRBJ2-1
V gene: TRBV9
clone size: .

CDR3 protein: CAWSNSGSSGQYF
CDR3 DNA: TGTGCCTGGAGTAACAGCGGGAGTTCAGGGCAGTACTTC
D gene: TRBD2
J gene: TRBJ2-7
V gene: TRBV30
clone size: once